The source of this T cell receptor beta chain is a study of CD8 T cells in Susac syndrome. The V gene lost 4 bases and the J gene lost 3 bases, with 16 bases spanning the gap. Germline lookup yields CDR1 SGHTA and CDR2 FQGTGA. CDR3 length equals 15 residues. RNA, at about 0.45 to 1 ug, was reverse transcribed with random hexamers. Amplification of TCR beta CDR3 used immunoSEQ multiplex PCR across 54 Vbeta and 13 Jbeta. Each CDR3 protein gets one entry after TCRdb re-called the immunoSEQ multiplex PCR reads with MiXCR. The repertoire holds some 100,000 distinct CDR3 sequences, with 90% to 95% as singletons.

Sequencing was performed on CD4+ T cells from PBMCs. V and J are TRBV7-3 and TRBJ2-7; no clear D. The receptor was derived from a human donor with multiple sclerosis. In DNA form, the CDR3 reads TGTGCCAGCAGCTCCCTGCCCGCCAGGCGCTACGAGCAGTACTTC. Translation gives CASSSLPARRYEQYF.